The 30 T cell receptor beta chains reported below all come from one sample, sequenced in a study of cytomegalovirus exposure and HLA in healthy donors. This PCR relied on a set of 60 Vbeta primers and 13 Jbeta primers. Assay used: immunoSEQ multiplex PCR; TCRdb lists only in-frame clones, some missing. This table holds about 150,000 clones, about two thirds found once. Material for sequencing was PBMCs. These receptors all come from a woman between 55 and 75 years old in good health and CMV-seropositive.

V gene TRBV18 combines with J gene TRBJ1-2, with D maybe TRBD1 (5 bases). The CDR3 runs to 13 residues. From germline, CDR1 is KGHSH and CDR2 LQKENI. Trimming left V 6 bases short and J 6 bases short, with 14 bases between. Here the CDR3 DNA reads TGTGCCAGCTCCCCGGAGGGGACTCATGGCTACACCTTC. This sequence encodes CASSPEGTHGYTF.

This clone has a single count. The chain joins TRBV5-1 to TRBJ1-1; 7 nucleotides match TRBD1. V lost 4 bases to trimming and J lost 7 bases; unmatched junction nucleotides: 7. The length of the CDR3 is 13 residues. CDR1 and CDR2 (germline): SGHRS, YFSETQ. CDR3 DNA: TGCGCCAGCAGCCGACAGGGTAGGGATGAAGCTTTCTTT. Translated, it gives CASSRQGRDEAFF.

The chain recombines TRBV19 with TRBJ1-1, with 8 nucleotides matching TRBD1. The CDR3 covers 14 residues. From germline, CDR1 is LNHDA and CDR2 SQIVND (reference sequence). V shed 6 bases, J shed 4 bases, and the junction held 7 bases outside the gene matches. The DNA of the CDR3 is TGTGCCAGTAGCGTACAGGGGGTGAGCACTGAAGCTTTCTTT. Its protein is CASSVQGVSTEAFF.

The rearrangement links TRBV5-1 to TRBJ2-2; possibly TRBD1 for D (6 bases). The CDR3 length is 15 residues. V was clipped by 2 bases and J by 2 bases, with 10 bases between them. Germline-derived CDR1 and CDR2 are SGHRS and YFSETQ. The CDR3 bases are TGCGCCAGCAGCTTTCAGGGGAGCAACACCGGGGAGCTGTTTTTT. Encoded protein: CASSFQGSNTGELFF.

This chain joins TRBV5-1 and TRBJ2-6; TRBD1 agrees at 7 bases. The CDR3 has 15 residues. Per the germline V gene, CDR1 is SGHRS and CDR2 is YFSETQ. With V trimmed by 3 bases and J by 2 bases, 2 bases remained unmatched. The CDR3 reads CASSYDRAGANVLTF. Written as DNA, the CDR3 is TGCGCCAGCAGCTACGACAGGGCTGGGGCCAACGTCCTGACTTTC.

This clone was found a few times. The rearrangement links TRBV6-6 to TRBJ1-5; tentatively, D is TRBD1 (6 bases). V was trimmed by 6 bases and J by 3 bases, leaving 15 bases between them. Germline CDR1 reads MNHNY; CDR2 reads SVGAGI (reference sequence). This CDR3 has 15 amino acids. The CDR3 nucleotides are TGTGCCAGCAGCGCCGGGGGGGGGCTCAATCAGCCCCAGCATTTT. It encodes CASSAGGGLNQPQHF.

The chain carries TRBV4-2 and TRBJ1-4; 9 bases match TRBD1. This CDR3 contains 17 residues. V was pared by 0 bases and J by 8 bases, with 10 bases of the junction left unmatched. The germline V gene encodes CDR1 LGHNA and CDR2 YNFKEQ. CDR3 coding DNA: TGTGCCAGCAGCCAAGAAACCCTAACAGGGGGCAAGGAAAAACTGTTTTTT. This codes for CASSQETLTGGKEKLFF.

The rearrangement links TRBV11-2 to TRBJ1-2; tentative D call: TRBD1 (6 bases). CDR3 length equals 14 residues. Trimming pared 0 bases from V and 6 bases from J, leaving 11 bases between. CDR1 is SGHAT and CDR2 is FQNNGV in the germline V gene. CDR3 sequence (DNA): TGTGCCAGCAGCTTAGATGGGGGGGGGCATGGCTACACCTTC. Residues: CASSLDGGGHGYTF.

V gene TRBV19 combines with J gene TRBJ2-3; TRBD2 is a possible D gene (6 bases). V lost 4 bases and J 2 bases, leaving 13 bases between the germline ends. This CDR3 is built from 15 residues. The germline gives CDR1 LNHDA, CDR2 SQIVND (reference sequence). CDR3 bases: TGTGCCAGTAGTAAGGCGGGGAAATCCACAGATACGCAGTATTTT. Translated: CASSKAGKSTDTQYF.

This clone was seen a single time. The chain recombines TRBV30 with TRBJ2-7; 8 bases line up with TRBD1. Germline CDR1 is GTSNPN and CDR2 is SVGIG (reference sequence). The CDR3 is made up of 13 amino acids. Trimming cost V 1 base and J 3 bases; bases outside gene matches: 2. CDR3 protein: CAWSGTGRYEQYF. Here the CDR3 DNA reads TGTGCCTGGAGTGGGACAGGGCGCTACGAGCAGTACTTC. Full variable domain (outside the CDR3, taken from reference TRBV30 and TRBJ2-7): SQTIHQWPATLVQPVGSPLSLECTVEGTSNPNLYWYRQAAGRGLQLLFYSVGIGQISSEVPQNLSASRPQDRQFILSSKKLLLSDSGFYLCAWSGTGRYEQYFGPGTRLTVT.

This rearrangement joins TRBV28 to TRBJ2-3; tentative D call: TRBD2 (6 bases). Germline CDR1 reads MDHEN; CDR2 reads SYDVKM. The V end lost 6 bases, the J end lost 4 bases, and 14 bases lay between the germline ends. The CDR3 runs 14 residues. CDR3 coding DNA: TGTGCCAGCAGCGGCGGGGAGAGACCAGATACGCAGTATTTT. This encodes CASSGGERPDTQYF.

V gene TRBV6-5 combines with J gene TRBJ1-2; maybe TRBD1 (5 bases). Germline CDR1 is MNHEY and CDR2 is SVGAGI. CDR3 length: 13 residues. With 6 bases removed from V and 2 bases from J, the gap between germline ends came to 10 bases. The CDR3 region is CASRDTVNYGYTF. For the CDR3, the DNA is TGTGCCAGCAGGGACACAGTGAACTATGGCTACACCTTC.

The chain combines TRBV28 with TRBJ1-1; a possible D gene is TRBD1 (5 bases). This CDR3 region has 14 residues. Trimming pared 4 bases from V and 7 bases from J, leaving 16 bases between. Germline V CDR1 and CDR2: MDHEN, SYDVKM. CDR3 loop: CASSSDMRLGEAFF. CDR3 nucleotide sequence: TGTGCCAGCAGTTCGGACATGCGCCTGGGTGAAGCTTTCTTT.

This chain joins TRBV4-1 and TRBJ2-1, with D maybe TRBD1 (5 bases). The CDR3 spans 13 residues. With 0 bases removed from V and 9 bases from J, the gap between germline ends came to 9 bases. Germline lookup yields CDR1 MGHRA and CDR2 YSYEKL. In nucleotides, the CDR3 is TGCGCCAGCAGCCAAGAGGGGCTGACTGAGCAGTTCTTC. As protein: CASSQEGLTEQFF.

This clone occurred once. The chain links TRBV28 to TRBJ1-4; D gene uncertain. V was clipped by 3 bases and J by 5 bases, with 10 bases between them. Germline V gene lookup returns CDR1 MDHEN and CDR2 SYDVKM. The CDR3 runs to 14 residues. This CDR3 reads CASSFGQSNEKLFF. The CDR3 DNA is TGTGCCAGCAGTTTTGGGCAGTCGAATGAAAAACTGTTTTTT.

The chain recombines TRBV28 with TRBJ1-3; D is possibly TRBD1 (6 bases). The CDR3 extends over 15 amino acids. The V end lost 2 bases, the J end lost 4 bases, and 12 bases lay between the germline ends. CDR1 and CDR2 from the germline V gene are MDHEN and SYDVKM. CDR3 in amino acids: CASSLRGAGGNTIYF. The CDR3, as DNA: TGTGCCAGCAGTTTACGGGGGGCCGGCGGAAACACCATATATTTT.

The CDR3 sequence is CASSPTLDSYEQYF. CDR3 sequence (DNA): TGCGCCAGCAGCCCTACCCTGGACAGCTACGAGCAGTACTTC. The J gene is TRBJ2-7, the V gene TRBV5-1, with a possible D match to TRBD1 (6 bases). The ends were cut back, 4 bases at V and 3 bases at J, with 14 bases in the middle. Germline assignment: CDR1 SGHRS and CDR2 YFSETQ. The CDR3 loop spans 14 amino acids.

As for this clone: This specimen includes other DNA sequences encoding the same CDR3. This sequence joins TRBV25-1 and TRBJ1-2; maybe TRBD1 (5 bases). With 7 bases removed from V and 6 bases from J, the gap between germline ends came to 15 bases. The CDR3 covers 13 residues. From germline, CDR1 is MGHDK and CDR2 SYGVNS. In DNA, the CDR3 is TGTGCCAGCAACGTGGGGGGGAAGGATGGCTACACCTTC. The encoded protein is CASNVGGKDGYTF.

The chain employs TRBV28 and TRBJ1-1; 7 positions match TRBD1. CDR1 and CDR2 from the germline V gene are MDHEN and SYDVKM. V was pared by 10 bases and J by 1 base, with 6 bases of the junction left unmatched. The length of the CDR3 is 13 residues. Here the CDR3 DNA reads TGTGCCACCCTCGGACAGGAGAACACTGAAGCTTTCTTT. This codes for CATLGQENTEAFF.

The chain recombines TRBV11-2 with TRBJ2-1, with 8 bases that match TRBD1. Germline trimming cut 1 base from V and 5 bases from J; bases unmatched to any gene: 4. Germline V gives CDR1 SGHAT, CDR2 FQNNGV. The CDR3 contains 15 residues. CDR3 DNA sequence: TGTGCCAGCAGCTTAGCAGGGGGCCCCAACAATGAGCAGTTCTTC. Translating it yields CASSLAGGPNNEQFF.

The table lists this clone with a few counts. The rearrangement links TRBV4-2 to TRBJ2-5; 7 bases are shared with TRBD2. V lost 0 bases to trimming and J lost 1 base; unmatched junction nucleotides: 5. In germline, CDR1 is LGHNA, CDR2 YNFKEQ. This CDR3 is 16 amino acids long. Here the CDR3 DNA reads TGTGCCAGCAGCCAAGACCTTGCTAGCGGCCAAGAGACCCAGTACTTC. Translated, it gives CASSQDLASGQETQYF.

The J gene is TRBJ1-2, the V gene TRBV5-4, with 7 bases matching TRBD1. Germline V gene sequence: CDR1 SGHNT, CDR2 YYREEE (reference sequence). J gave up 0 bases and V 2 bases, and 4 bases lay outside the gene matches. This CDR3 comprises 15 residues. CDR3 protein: CASSLRQGANYGYTF. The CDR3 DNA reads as TGTGCCAGCAGCTTACGACAGGGAGCTAACTATGGCTACACCTTC.

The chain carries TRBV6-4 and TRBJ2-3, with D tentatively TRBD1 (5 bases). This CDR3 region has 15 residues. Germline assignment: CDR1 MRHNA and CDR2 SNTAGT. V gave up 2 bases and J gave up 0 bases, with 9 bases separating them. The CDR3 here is CASSDPGSSTDTQYF. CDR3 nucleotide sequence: TGTGCCAGCAGTGACCCAGGGTCAAGCACAGATACGCAGTATTTT.

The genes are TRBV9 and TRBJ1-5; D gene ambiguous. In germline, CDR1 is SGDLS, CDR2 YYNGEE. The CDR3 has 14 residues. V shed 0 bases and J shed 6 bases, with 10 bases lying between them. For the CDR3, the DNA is TGTGCCAGCAGCGTAGAAGGGAGTGGTCAGCCCCAGCATTTT. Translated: CASSVEGSGQPQHF.

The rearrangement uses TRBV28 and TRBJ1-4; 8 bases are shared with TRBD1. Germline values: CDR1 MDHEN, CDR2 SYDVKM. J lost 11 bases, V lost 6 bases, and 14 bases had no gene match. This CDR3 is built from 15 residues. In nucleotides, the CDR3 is TGTGCCAGCAGGTTGACAGGGGCCGACCGAGGGAAACTGTTTTTT. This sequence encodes CASRLTGADRGKLFF. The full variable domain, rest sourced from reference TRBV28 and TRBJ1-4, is DVKVTQSSRYLVKRTGEKVFLECVQDMDHENMFWYRQDPGLGLRLIYFSYDVKMKEKGDIPEGYSVSREKKERFSLILESASTNQTSMYLCASRLTGADRGKLFFGSGTQLSVL.

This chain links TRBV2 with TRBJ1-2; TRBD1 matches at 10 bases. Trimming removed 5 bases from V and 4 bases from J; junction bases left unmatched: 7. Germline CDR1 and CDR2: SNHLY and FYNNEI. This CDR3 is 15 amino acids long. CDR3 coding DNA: TGTGCCAGCAGTTCACCGGGACAGGGGATCTATGGCTACACCTTC. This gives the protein CASSSPGQGIYGYTF.

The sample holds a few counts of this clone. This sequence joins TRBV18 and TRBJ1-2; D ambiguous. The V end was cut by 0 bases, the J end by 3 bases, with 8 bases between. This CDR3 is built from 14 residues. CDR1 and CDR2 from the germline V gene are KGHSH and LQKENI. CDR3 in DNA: TGTGCCAGCTCACCACCATTGGAGGACTATGGCTACACCTTC. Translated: CASSPPLEDYGYTF.

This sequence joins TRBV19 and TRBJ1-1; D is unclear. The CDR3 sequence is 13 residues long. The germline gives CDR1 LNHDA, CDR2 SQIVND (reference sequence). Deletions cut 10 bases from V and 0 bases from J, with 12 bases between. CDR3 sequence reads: CATVRRVNTEAFF. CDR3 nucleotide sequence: TGTGCCACCGTCAGACGGGTGAACACTGAAGCTTTCTTT.

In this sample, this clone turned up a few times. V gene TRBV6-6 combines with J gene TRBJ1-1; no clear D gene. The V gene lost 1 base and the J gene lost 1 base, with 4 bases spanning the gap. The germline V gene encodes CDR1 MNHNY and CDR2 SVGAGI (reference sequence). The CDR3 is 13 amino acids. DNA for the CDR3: TGTGCCAGCAGTTACTACGGGAACACTGAAGCTTTCTTT. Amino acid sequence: CASSYYGNTEAFF.

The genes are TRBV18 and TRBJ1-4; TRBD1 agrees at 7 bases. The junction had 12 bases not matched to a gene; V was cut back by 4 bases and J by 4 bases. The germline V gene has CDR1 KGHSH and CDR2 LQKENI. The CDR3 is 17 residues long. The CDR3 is CASSRDLPGQLNEKLFF. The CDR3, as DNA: TGTGCCAGCTCACGCGATCTGCCGGGACAGCTTAATGAAAAACTGTTTTTT. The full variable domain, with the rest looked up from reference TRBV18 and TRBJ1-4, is NAGVMQNPRHLVRRRGQEARLRCSPMKGHSHVYWYRQLPEEGLKFMVYLQKENIIDESGMPKERFSAEFPKEGPSILRIQQVVRGDSAAYFCASSRDLPGQLNEKLFFGSGTQLSVL.